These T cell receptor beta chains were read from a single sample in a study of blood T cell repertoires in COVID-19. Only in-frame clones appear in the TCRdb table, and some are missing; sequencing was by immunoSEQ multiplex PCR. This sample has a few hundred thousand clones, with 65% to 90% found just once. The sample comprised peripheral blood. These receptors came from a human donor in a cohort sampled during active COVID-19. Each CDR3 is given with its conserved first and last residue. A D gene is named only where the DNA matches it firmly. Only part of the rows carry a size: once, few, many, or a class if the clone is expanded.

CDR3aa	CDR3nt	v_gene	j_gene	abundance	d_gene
CASSQGREYGYTF	TGTGCCAGCAGCCAGGGTAGGGAATATGGCTACACCTTC	TRBV12-3/TRBV12-4	TRBJ1-2	-	-
CGAGGFNEQFF	TGCGGAGCGGGGGGTTTTAATGAGCAGTTCTTC	TRBV19	TRBJ2-1	-	TRBD2
CASSVVGGAFTEAFF	TGTGCCAGCAGCGTAGTCGGGGGGGCTTTTACTGAAGCTTTCTTT	TRBV9	TRBJ1-1	once	-
CSASLRSNQPQHF	TGCAGTGCTAGTCTTCGTAGCAATCAGCCCCAGCATTTT	TRBV20-1	TRBJ1-5	-	-
CASSLAPQQVLYEQYF	TGCGCCAGCAGCTTGGCCCCCCAACAGGTCCTCTACGAGCAGTACTTC	TRBV5-1	TRBJ2-7	-	-
CASSRTGDTEAFF	TGTGCCAGCAGCCGGACAGGCGACACTGAAGCTTTCTTT	TRBV5-5	TRBJ1-1	few	TRBD1
CASSVSAGSGETQYF	TGTGCCAGCAGCGTCTCAGCGGGGTCTGGGGAGACCCAGTACTTC	TRBV9	TRBJ2-5	-	TRBD2
CASSDLSSEATDTQYF	TGTGCCAGCAGTGACTTATCTTCGGAGGCCACAGATACGCAGTATTTT	TRBV6-1	TRBJ2-3	-	-
CSASKRTGRNEQFF	TGCAGCGCTTCGAAACGGACAGGGAGGAATGAGCAGTTCTTC	TRBV29-1	TRBJ2-1	-	TRBD1
CASSPTGSNNQPQHF	TGCGCCAGCAGCCCAACGGGGTCCAACAATCAGCCCCAGCATTTT	TRBV5-1	TRBJ1-5	once	-
CASSQSDRGATNEKLFF	TGCGCCAGCAGCCAATCCGACAGGGGGGCAACTAATGAAAAACTGTTTTTT	TRBV4-1	TRBJ1-4	-	TRBD1
CASSSQFVEQFF	TGTGCCAGCAGCTCACAATTCGTTGAGCAGTTCTTC	TRBV5-6	TRBJ2-1	-	-
CASSESSGSITDTQYF	TGCGCCAGCAGTGAGTCCAGCGGGAGCATCACAGATACGCAGTATTTT	TRBV10-1	TRBJ2-3	-	TRBD2
CASSQSPRGEQYF	TGTGCCAGCAGCCAATCCCCTCGGGGCGAGCAGTACTTC	TRBV3-1/TRBV3-2	TRBJ2-7	-	-
CASSPYDRGISGNTIYF	TGTGCCAGCAGCCCATACGACAGGGGGATCTCTGGAAACACCATATATTTT	TRBV3-1/TRBV3-2	TRBJ1-3	-	TRBD1
CASSDRVHEQFF	TGTGCCAGCAGCGACAGGGTTCATGAGCAGTTCTTC	TRBV3-1/TRBV3-2	TRBJ2-1	-	TRBD1
CASSPQTERDTGELFF	TGTGCCAGCAGCCCTCAGACGGAGAGAGACACCGGGGAGCTGTTTTTT	TRBV9	TRBJ2-2	-	-
CASKGDRENNSPLHF	TGTGCCAGTAAGGGAGACAGGGAGAATAATTCACCCCTCCACTTT	TRBV2	TRBJ1-6	-	TRBD1
CASSSGYGYTF	TGTGCCAGCAGTTCCGGCTATGGCTACACCTTC	TRBV6-5	TRBJ1-2	-	-
CAWSRTGNGETQYF	TGTGCCTGGAGTAGGACGGGGAATGGAGAGACCCAGTACTTC	TRBV30	TRBJ2-5	-	-
CAWRSDRRTANYGYTF	TGTGCCTGGAGAAGCGACAGGCGGACAGCTAACTATGGCTACACCTTC	TRBV30	TRBJ1-2	-	-
CAIKRTGGTGELFF	TGTGCCATCAAAAGGACGGGAGGAACAGGGGAGCTGTTTTTT	TRBV10-3	TRBJ2-2	-	TRBD2
CASSRLETHYGYTF	TGTGCCAGCAGCCGGCTGGAGACTCACTATGGCTACACCTTC	TRBV14	TRBJ1-2	-	-
CASSLAPGGEKLFF	TGTGCCAGCAGCTTGGCTCCTGGGGGGGAAAAACTGTTTTTT	TRBV5-6	TRBJ1-4	-	-
CASSSRLAGGTDTQYF	TGTGCCAGTAGTTCAAGACTAGCGGGGGGCACAGATACGCAGTATTTT	TRBV19	TRBJ2-3	-	TRBD2
CASSLVRGNTEAFF	TGCGCCAGCAGCTTGGTGCGGGGCAACACTGAAGCTTTCTTT	TRBV5-1	TRBJ1-1	once	-
CASSIGAGRDYEQYF	TGTGCCAGTAGTATTGGAGCAGGGAGGGATTACGAGCAGTACTTC	TRBV19	TRBJ2-7	-	TRBD2
CASSFFSDRGTEAFF	TGTGCCAGCAGCTTTTTTTCGGATCGCGGGACTGAAGCTTTCTTT	TRBV5-6	TRBJ1-1	-	-
CATSADREETQYF	TGTGCCACCTCGGCGGACAGGGAAGAGACCCAGTACTTC	TRBV6-5	TRBJ2-5	-	TRBD1
CASSFQTNTGELFF	TGTGCCAGCAGCTTCCAAACGAACACCGGGGAGCTGTTTTTT	TRBV7-9	TRBJ2-2	-	-
CASSINDNSPLHF	TGTGCCAGTAGTATTAATGATAATTCACCCCTCCACTTT	TRBV19	TRBJ1-6	once	-
CASSKDRGLTDTQYF	TGTGCCAGTAGTAAGGACAGGGGGCTCACAGATACGCAGTATTTT	TRBV19	TRBJ2-3	-	TRBD1
CASSGDSLNTEAFF	TGTGCCAGCAGCGGGGACAGCTTAAACACTGAAGCTTTCTTT	TRBV7-2	TRBJ1-1	few	TRBD1
CASSLTLRTEAFF	TGTGCCAGCAGCTTGACTCTGCGCACTGAAGCTTTCTTT	TRBV5-4	TRBJ1-1	-	-
CASSTTGTSVSYEQYF	TGTGCCAGCAGCACCACCGGGACTAGCGTTAGCTACGAGCAGTACTTC	TRBV21-1	TRBJ2-7	-	-
CASSSTGISYNEQFF	TGTGCCAGCAGTTCTACAGGGATCTCCTACAATGAGCAGTTCTTC	TRBV9	TRBJ2-1	-	-
CASSNGLSYEQYF	TGTGCCAGCAGCAACGGACTCTCCTACGAGCAGTACTTC	TRBV7-9	TRBJ2-7	-	-
CASSVGQENTEAFF	TGTGCCAGCAGCGTGGGCCAGGAGAACACTGAAGCTTTCTTT	TRBV9	TRBJ1-1	-	-
CASRTGEKQYF	TGTGCCAGCAGGACAGGGGAGAAGCAGTACTTC	TRBV6-5	TRBJ2-7	-	TRBD1
CASSLGSGKGNQPQHF	TGTGCCAGCAGCTTGGGATCAGGGAAAGGGAATCAGCCCCAGCATTTT	TRBV5-8	TRBJ1-5	once	-
CSASAGGPSGELFF	TGCAGTGCTAGTGCCGGGGGTCCAAGCGGGGAGCTGTTTTTT	TRBV20-1	TRBJ2-2	-	-
CAWSLTGQGWNGYTF	TGTGCCTGGAGTCTCACTGGACAGGGGTGGAACGGCTACACCTTC	TRBV30	TRBJ1-2	-	TRBD1
CASSLSRGVTYEQYF	TGTGCCAGCAGCTTATCTCGAGGAGTAACCTACGAGCAGTACTTC	TRBV7-9	TRBJ2-7	-	-